The T cell receptor beta chain under discussion was sequenced for a study of shared clonotypes between healthy human individuals. Study conclusions and caveats: Relative to their counterparts shared across all four donors, non-shared clonotypes exhibited diminished generation probabilities.

This clone was observed once. Its antigen is undetermined. Unmatched junction bases numbered 9, after V lost 6 bases and J lost 7 bases. Germline loops: CDR1 MNHEY, CDR2 SMNVEV (reference sequence). This CDR3 is 14 amino acids long. TCRdb keeps only in-frame clones here, not all; method: immunoSEQ multiplex PCR. The table includes about 2.2 million clones, roughly 93% detected once. CD45RO-negative, CCR7-positively selected cells formed the naive CD8 fraction, excluding terminally differentiated effector memory CD45RA+ cells. The source is a man aged 18 to 30 in good health. Some clones in this sample may be carry-over from other donors' samples. J is TRBJ1-1 and V is TRBV27, with 9 bases that match TRBD1. Input material: naive CD8+ T cells from PBMCs. CDR3: CASRFTGTGLEAFF. CDR3 in DNA: TGTGCCAGCAGGTTTACCGGGACAGGGCTTGAAGCTTTCTTT.